This TCR beta chain was sequenced in a study of T cells in Graves' hyperthyroidism and ophthalmopathy. Trimming took off 3 bases at V and 5 bases at J, with 7 bases between the two ends. The CDR3 extends over 12 amino acids. Hyperthyroidism had been newly diagnosed in patients aged 18 to 65, and its duration was under 2 months. TCR beta CDR3 region amplification was performed from RNA transcripts. The primer set for the first-round RT-PCR of the TCR CDR3 was HTBI. TCRdb re-called the multiplex PCR reads with MiXCR, one entry per CDR3 protein. Of 500,000 to 700,000 distinct CDR3 sequences in the sample, 16% were seen once. In its sample, this clonotype was seen many times.

The chain is built from TRBV12-3 or TRBV12-4 and TRBJ1-2; D is uncertain. The sample was blood. The sequence was obtained from a woman aged 18-29 years with Graves' hyperthyroidism. DNA of the CDR3: TGTGCCAGCAGTTTCCGACGGTATGGCTACACCTTC. Its translation is CASSFRRYGYTF.